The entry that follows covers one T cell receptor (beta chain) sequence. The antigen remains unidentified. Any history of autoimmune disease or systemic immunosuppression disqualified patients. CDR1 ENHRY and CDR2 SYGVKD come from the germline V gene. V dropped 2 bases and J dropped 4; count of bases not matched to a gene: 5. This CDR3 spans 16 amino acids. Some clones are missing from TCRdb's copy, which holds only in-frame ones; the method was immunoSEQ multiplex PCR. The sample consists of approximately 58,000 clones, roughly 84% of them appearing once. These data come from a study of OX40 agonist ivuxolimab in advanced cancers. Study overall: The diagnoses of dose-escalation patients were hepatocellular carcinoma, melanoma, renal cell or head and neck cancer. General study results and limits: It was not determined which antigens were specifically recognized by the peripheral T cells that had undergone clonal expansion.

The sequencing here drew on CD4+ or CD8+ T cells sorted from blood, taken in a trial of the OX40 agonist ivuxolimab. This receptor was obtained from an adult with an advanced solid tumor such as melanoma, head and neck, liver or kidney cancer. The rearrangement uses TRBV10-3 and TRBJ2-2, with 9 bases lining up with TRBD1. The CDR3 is CAISEVTGGFTGELFF. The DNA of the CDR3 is TGTGCCATCAGTGAGGTAACAGGGGGCTTCACCGGGGAGCTGTTTTTT.